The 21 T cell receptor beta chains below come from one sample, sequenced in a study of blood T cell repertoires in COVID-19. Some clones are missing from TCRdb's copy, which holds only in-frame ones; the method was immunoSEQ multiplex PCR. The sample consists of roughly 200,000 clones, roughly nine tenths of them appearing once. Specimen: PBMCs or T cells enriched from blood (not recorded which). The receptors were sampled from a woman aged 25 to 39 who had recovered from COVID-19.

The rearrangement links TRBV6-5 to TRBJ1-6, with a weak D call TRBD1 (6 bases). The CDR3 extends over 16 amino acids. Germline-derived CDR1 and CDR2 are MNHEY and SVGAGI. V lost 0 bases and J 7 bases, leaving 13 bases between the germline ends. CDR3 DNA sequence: TGTGCCAGCAGTTACTCGAGGGCAGGGGAGAATTCACCCCTCCACTTT. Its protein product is CASSYSRAGENSPLHF.

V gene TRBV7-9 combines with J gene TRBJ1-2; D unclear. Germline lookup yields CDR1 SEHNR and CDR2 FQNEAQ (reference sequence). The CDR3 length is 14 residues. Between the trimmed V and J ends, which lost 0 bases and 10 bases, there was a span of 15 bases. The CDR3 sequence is CASSLAAPTQLYTF. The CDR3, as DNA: TGTGCCAGCAGCTTAGCGGCCCCGACACAGCTCTACACCTTC.

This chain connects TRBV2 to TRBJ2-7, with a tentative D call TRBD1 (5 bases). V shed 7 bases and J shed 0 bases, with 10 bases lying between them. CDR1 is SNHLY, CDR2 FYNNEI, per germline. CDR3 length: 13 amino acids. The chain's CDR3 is CASTRQISYEQYF. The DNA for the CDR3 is TGTGCCAGCACAAGACAGATCTCCTACGAGCAGTACTTC.

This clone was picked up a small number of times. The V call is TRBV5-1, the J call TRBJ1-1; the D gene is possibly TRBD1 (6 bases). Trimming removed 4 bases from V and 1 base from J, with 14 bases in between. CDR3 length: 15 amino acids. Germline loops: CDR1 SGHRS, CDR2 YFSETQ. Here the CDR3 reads CASSELQGGNTEAFF. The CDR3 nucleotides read TGCGCCAGCAGCGAACTACAGGGTGGGAACACTGAAGCTTTCTTT. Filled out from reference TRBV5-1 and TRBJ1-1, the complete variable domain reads KAGVTQTPRYLIKTRGQQVTLSCSPISGHRSVSWYQQTPGQGLQFLFEYFSETQRNKGNFPGRFSGRQFSNSRSEMNVSTLELGDSALYLCASSELQGGNTEAFFGQGTRLTVV.

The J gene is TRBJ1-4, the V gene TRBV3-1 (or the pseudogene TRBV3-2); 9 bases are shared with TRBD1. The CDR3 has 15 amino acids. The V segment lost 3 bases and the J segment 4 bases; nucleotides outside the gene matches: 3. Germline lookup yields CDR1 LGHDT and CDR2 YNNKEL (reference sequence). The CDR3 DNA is TGTGCCAGCAGCCAGCGACAGGGGGGTAATGAAAAACTGTTTTTT. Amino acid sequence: CASSQRQGGNEKLFF.

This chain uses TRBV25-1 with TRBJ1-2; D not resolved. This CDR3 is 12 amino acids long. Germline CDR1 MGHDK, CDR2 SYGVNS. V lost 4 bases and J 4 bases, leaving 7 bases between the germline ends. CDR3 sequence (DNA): TGTGCCAGCAGTGGACAAGTCTATGGCTACACCTTC. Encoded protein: CASSGQVYGYTF.

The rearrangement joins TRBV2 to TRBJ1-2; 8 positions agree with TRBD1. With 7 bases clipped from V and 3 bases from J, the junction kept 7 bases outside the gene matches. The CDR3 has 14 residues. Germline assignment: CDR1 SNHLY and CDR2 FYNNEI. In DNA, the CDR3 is TGTGCCAGCACCAGAGGACAGGGAGACTATGGCTACACCTTC. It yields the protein CASTRGQGDYGYTF.

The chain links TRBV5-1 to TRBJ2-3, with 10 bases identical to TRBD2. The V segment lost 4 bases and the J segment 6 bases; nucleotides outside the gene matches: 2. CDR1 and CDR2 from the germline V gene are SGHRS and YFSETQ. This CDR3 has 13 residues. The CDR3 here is CASSPGLADTQYF. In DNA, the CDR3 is TGCGCCAGCAGCCCGGGACTAGCGGATACGCAGTATTTT. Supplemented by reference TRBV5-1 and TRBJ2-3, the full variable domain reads KAGVTQTPRYLIKTRGQQVTLSCSPISGHRSVSWYQQTPGQGLQFLFEYFSETQRNKGNFPGRFSGRQFSNSRSEMNVSTLELGDSALYLCASSPGLADTQYFGPGTRLTVL.

DNA for the CDR3: TGTGCCAGCAGCCAGCCACAAATGAACACTGAAGCTTTCTTT. Amino acid sequence: CASSQPQMNTEAFF. V usage is TRBV4-2 and J usage is TRBJ1-1; D is undetermined. The CDR3 runs 14 residues. The germline V and J ends were trimmed by 3 bases and 0 bases, with 8 bases remaining between them. Germline values: CDR1 LGHNA, CDR2 YNFKEQ.

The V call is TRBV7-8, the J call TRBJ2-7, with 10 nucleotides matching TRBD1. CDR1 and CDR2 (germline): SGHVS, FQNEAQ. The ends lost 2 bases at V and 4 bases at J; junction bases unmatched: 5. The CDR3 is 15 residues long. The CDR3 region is CASSLPGTGVYEQYF. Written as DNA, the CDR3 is TGTGCCAGCAGCTTACCTGGGACAGGGGTGTACGAGCAGTACTTC. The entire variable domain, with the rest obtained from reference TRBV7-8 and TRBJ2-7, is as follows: GAGVSQSPRYKVAKRGQDVALRCDPISGHVSLFWYQQALGQGPEFLTYFQNEAQLDKSGLPSDRFFAERPEGSVSTLKIQRTQQEDSAVYLCASSLPGTGVYEQYFGPGTRLTVT.

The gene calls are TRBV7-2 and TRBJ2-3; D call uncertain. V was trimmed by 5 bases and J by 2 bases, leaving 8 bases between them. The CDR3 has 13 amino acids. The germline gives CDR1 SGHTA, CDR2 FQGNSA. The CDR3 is CASSTLHTDTQYF. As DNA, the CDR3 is TGTGCCAGCAGCACACTACACACAGATACGCAGTATTTT.

The chain's CDR3 is CASSLYNTEAFF. Written as DNA, the CDR3 is TGTGCCAGCAGTTTATATAACACTGAAGCTTTCTTT. The J gene is TRBJ1-1, the V gene TRBV12-3 or TRBV12-4; D ambiguous. This CDR3 is 12 amino acids long. V was shortened by 2 bases and J by 2 bases, with 3 bases between the two germline ends.

For the CDR3, the DNA is TGTGCCAGCAGCACTCGACAGGGGAACACCGGGGAGCTGTTTTTT. As protein: CASSTRQGNTGELFF. The chain employs TRBV7-8 and TRBJ2-2, with 7 bases aligning to TRBD1. CDR1 SGHVS and CDR2 FQNEAQ come from the germline V gene. Germline trimming cut 5 bases from V and 1 base from J; bases unmatched to any gene: 4. The CDR3 consists of 15 residues. The full variable domain, its missing parts supplied by reference TRBV7-8 and TRBJ2-2, is GAGVSQSPRYKVAKRGQDVALRCDPISGHVSLFWYQQALGQGPEFLTYFQNEAQLDKSGLPSDRFFAERPEGSVSTLKIQRTQQEDSAVYLCASSTRQGNTGELFFGEGSRLTVL.

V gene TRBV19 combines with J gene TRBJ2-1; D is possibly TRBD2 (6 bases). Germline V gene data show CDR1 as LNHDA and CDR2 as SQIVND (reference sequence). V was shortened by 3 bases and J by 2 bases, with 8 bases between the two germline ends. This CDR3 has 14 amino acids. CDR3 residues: CASSIGGTYNEQFF. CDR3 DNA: TGTGCCAGTAGTATTGGGGGGACCTACAATGAGCAGTTCTTC.

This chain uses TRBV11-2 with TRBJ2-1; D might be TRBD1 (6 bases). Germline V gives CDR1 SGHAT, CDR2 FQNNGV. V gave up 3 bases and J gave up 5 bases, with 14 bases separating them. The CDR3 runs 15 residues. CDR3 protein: CASSFEIRDNNEQFF. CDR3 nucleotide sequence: TGTGCCAGCAGCTTCGAGATCCGGGACAACAATGAGCAGTTCTTC. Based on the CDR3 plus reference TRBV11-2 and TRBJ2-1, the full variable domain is EAGVAQSPRYKIIEKRQSVAFWCNPISGHATLYWYQQILGQGPKLLIQFQNNGVVDDSQLPKDRFSAERLKGVDSTLKIQPAKLEDSAVYLCASSFEIRDNNEQFFGPGTRLTVL.

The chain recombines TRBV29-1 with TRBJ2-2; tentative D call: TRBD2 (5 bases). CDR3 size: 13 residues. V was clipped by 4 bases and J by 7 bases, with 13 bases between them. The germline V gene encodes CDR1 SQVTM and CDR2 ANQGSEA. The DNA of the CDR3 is TGCAGCGTTGCGGCTAGCTCCGGCGGGGAGCTGTTTTTT. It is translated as CSVAASSGGELFF.

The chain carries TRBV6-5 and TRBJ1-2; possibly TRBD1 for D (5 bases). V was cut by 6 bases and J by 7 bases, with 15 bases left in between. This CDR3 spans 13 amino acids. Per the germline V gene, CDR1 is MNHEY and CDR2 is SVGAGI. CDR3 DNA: TGTGCCAGCAGCCGGAGCCCGGGGGGTGGCTACACCTTC. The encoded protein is CASSRSPGGGYTF.

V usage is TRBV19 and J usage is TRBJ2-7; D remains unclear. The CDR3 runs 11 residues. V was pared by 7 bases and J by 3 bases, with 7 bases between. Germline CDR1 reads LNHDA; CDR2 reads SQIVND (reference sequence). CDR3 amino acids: CASIHSYEQYF. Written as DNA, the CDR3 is TGTGCCAGTATTCACAGCTACGAGCAGTACTTC. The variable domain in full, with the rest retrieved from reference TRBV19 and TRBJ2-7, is DGGITQSPKYLFRKEGQNVTLSCEQNLNHDAMYWYRQDPGQGLRLIYYSQIVNDFQKGDIAEGYSVSREKKESFPLTVTSAQKNPTAFYLCASIHSYEQYFGPGTRLTVT.

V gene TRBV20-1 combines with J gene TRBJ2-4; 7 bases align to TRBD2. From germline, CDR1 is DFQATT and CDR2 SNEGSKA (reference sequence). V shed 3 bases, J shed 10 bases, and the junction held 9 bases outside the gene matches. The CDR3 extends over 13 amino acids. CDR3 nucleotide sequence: TGCAGTGCTAGTCCCGGACTAGTTGAAATTCAGTACTTC. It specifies CSASPGLVEIQYF.

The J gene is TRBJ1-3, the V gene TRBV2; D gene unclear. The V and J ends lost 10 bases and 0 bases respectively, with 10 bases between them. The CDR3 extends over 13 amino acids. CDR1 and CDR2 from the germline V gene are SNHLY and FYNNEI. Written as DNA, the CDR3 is TGTGCCACCACGGGTAGCTCTGGAAACACCATATATTTT. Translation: CATTGSSGNTIYF.

The CDR3, as DNA: TGTGCCAGCAGCCAGGCGGGCAACACTGAAGCTTTCTTT. Encoded protein: CASSQAGNTEAFF. The chain couples TRBV7-3 to TRBJ1-1; D unclear. The CDR3 is made up of 13 amino acids. Trimming stripped 5 bases from V and 2 bases from J, with 9 bases between. The germline V gene has CDR1 SGHTA and CDR2 FQGTGA. Full variable domain (rest looked up from reference TRBV7-3 and TRBJ1-1): GAGVSQTPSNKVTEKGKYVELRCDPISGHTALYWYRQSLGQGPEFLIYFQGTGAADDSGLPNDRFFAVRPEGSVSTLKIQRTERGDSAVYLCASSQAGNTEAFFGQGTRLTVV.